These 21 T cell receptor beta chains were all obtained from the same sample, sequenced in a study of cytomegalovirus exposure and HLA in healthy donors. With 60 Vbeta and 13 Jbeta primers, the PCR was carried out. Clones were read by immunoSEQ multiplex PCR, and TCRdb kept only the in-frame ones, dropping some. The sample table sets out about 130,000 clones. Sequenced input: PBMCs. These receptors all stem from a man in his forties in good health and CMV-seronegative.

The chain couples TRBV11-2 to TRBJ2-7; D is ambiguous. Germline lookup yields CDR1 SGHAT and CDR2 FQNNGV. The germline V and J ends were trimmed by 5 bases and 3 bases, with 11 bases remaining between them. The CDR3 runs 13 residues. The CDR3 sequence: CASSPRLDYEQYF. CDR3 in DNA: TGTGCCAGCAGCCCTAGACTGGACTACGAGCAGTACTTC.

The rearrangement uses TRBV29-1 and TRBJ2-1; D possibly corresponds to TRBD1 (5 bases). V dropped 6 bases and J dropped 7 bases, with 10 bases sitting between them. The CDR3 contains 11 residues. Germline V gene data show CDR1 as SQVTM and CDR2 as ANQGSEA. For the CDR3, the DNA is TGCAGCGTCCGACAGTTTAATGAGCAGTTCTTC. Protein product: CSVRQFNEQFF.

This rearrangement joins TRBV5-8 to TRBJ1-5; D might be TRBD1 (5 bases). The CDR3 has 16 amino acids. Trimming cost V 3 bases and J 2 bases, with 15 bases left between them. Germline loops: CDR1 SGHTS, CDR2 YDEGEE. CDR3 region: CASSSGGYYGNQPQHF. As DNA, the CDR3 is TGTGCCAGCAGCTCGGGGGGGTATTATGGCAATCAGCCCCAGCATTTT.

The chain uses TRBV11-3 and TRBJ1-2, with 9 bases matching TRBD1. The CDR3 sequence is 14 residues long. The junction had 2 bases not matched to a gene; V was cut back by 4 bases and J by 2 bases. CDR1 is SGHNT and CDR2 is YENEEA in the germline V gene. The CDR3 DNA reads as TGTGCCAGCAGCTCGGGACAGGGAAACTATGGCTACACCTTC. Amino acid sequence: CASSSGQGNYGYTF.

The CDR3 DNA follows: TGCGCCAGCAGCACCAGAGACAGCTTCGAAGCTTTCTTT. It encodes CASSTRDSFEAFF. This chain connects TRBV5-1 to TRBJ1-1; the D gene is possibly TRBD1 (5 bases). The CDR3 is 13 amino acids. The V gene's germline CDR1 is SGHRS and CDR2 YFSETQ. Deletions cut 4 bases from V and 8 bases from J, with 15 bases between. The full variable domain, with the rest looked up from reference TRBV5-1 and TRBJ1-1, is KAGVTQTPRYLIKTRGQQVTLSCSPISGHRSVSWYQQTPGQGLQFLFEYFSETQRNKGNFPGRFSGRQFSNSRSEMNVSTLELGDSALYLCASSTRDSFEAFFGQGTRLTVV.

The gene calls are TRBV19 and TRBJ2-1; TRBD1 aligns across 7 bases. CDR3 length: 14 residues. Germline CDR1 reads LNHDA; CDR2 reads SQIVND (reference sequence). The ends lost 9 bases at V and 7 bases at J; junction bases unmatched: 12. Written as DNA, the CDR3 is TGTGCCAGCAGGGGGATAGGGGCAAGGAATGAGCAGTTCTTC. It yields the protein CASRGIGARNEQFF.

The chain recombines TRBV28 with TRBJ1-2, with TRBD1 as a possible D gene (5 bases). V lost 5 bases and J 6 bases, leaving 13 bases between the germline ends. This CDR3 is 13 amino acids long. Germline V gene sequence: CDR1 MDHEN, CDR2 SYDVKM. The CDR3 reads CASSTTASNGYTF. The CDR3 DNA is TGTGCCAGCAGTACGACAGCTTCTAATGGCTACACCTTC.

The rearrangement links TRBV28 to TRBJ1-4; 9 bases align to TRBD1. The CDR3 covers 16 residues. The J segment lost 3 bases and the V segment lost 3 bases, leaving 5 bases of the junction unmatched. Germline CDR1 reads MDHEN; CDR2 reads SYDVKM. This CDR3 reads CASSLGQGTANEKLFF. CDR3 nucleotide sequence: TGTGCCAGCAGTTTGGGACAGGGTACGGCTAATGAAAAACTGTTTTTT.

This rearrangement joins TRBV2 to TRBJ2-7; TRBD1 matches 10 bases. The V gene end was trimmed by 6 bases and the J gene end by 3 bases; junction bases not matched to a gene: 5. Germline CDR1 is SNHLY and CDR2 is FYNNEI. The CDR3 covers 14 residues. Written as DNA, the CDR3 is TGTGCCAGCAGAGGGACAGGGGAGGGCTACGAGCAGTACTTC. This translates into CASRGTGEGYEQYF.

This sequence joins TRBV7-6 and TRBJ2-7; tentative D call: TRBD2 (6 bases). This CDR3 contains 14 residues. V lost 0 bases and J lost 6, with 12 bases in between. CDR1 and CDR2 from the germline V gene are SGHVS and FNYEAQ. CDR3 bases: TGTGCCAGCAGCTTAGCGCGGCGGGATAGCGAGCAGTACTTC. Protein product: CASSLARRDSEQYF.

The chain links TRBV27 to TRBJ2-1; no clear D gene. The CDR3 sequence is 17 residues long. Germline V gene data show CDR1 as MNHEY and CDR2 as SMNVEV (reference sequence). The V end lost 0 bases, the J end lost 6 bases, and 18 bases lay between the germline ends. The CDR3 loop is CASSLSRFLVSVNEQFF. The CDR3 region has the DNA TGTGCCAGCAGTTTATCGAGATTTCTTGTGTCTGTCAATGAGCAGTTCTTC.

The CDR3 is CATSRDGTSLLQYF. The CDR3 coding sequence is TGTGCCACCAGCAGGGACGGGACTAGTCTGCTGCAGTACTTC. The chain joins TRBV15 to TRBJ2-7, with 8 bases lining up with TRBD2. The CDR3 runs 14 residues. The ends lost 3 bases at V and 9 bases at J; junction bases unmatched: 10. Germline V gene lookup returns CDR1 LNHNV and CDR2 YYDKDF (reference sequence). The variable domain in full, with the rest retrieved from reference TRBV15 and TRBJ2-7, is DAMVIQNPRYQVTQFGKPVTLSCSQTLNHNVMYWYQQKSSQAPKLLFHYYDKDFNNEADTPDNFQSRRPNTSFCFLDIRSPGLGDTAMYLCATSRDGTSLLQYFGPGTRLTVT.

V gene TRBV5-4 combines with J gene TRBJ2-7, with D tentatively TRBD1 (6 bases). The V end lost 7 bases, the J end lost 0 bases, and 11 bases lay between the germline ends. Germline loops: CDR1 SGHNT, CDR2 YYREEE (reference sequence). The CDR3 has 13 amino acids. CDR3 amino acids: CASRDTSSYEQYF. The CDR3 nucleotides are TGTGCCAGCCGGGACACGAGCTCCTACGAGCAGTACTTC. Filled out from reference TRBV5-4 and TRBJ2-7, the complete variable domain reads ETGVTQSPTHLIKTRGQQVTLRCSSQSGHNTVSWYQQALGQGPQFIFQYYREEENGRGNFPPRFSGLQFPNYSSELNVNALELDDSALYLCASRDTSSYEQYFGPGTRLTVT.

The chain links TRBV10-3 to TRBJ2-7; D is undetermined. The germline V gene encodes CDR1 ENHRY and CDR2 SYGVKD. V lost 3 bases and J lost 7, with 10 bases in between. This CDR3 has 12 amino acids. This chain's CDR3 is CAISEGGQEQYF. The CDR3 bases are TGTGCCATCAGTGAAGGTGGGCAAGAGCAGTACTTC.

The chain is built from TRBV5-6 and TRBJ2-2; the match to TRBD2 covers 9 bases. Germline values: CDR1 SGHDT, CDR2 YYEEEE. This CDR3 is built from 18 residues. The trim removed 0 bases at V and 5 bases at J, leaving 11 bases unmatched. The CDR3 bases are TGTGCCAGCAGCTTGGAAAAAGGTAGCGGGAGATTTACCGGGGAGCTGTTTTTT. Protein: CASSLEKGSGRFTGELFF.

V usage is TRBV7-9 and J usage is TRBJ2-1, with D possibly TRBD2 on 6 matching bases. V was clipped by 8 bases and J by 7 bases, with 21 bases between them. The CDR3 is 15 amino acids. Germline V CDR1 and CDR2: SEHNR, FQNEAQ (reference sequence). The CDR3 DNA sequence: TGTGCCAGCGGTATTTGGGGGGAGTCTGTAAATGAGCAGTTCTTC. It encodes CASGIWGESVNEQFF. Full variable domain (rest looked up from reference TRBV7-9 and TRBJ2-1): DTGVSQNPRHKITKRGQNVTFRCDPISEHNRLYWYRQTLGQGPEFLTYFQNEAQLEKSRLLSDRFSAERPKGSFSTLEIQRTEQGDSAMYLCASGIWGESVNEQFFGPGTRLTVL.

The chain recombines TRBV7-9 with TRBJ2-3; D possibly corresponds to TRBD1 (7 bases). Germline CDR1 reads SEHNR; CDR2 reads FQNEAQ (reference sequence). The CDR3 is 15 amino acids. The ends were cut back, 5 bases at V and 0 bases at J, with 12 bases in the middle. The chain's CDR3 is CASSPQGTSTDTQYF. The DNA for the CDR3 is TGTGCCAGCAGCCCACAGGGGACTAGCACAGATACGCAGTATTTT.

The rearrangement uses TRBV10-3 and TRBJ2-1; 7 nucleotides match TRBD1. The CDR3 spans 14 residues. V shed 10 bases and J 7 bases; nucleotides not matched to a gene: 13. The germline gives CDR1 ENHRY, CDR2 SYGVKD. CDR3 bases: TGTGCCAGTCCGCCGGGACAGAGAAAAAATGAGCAGTTCTTC. Residues: CASPPGQRKNEQFF.

The chain uses TRBV28 and TRBJ1-5; no clear D gene. Germline values: CDR1 MDHEN, CDR2 SYDVKM. The CDR3 covers 15 residues. V was cut by 3 bases and J by 0 bases, with 9 bases left in between. CDR3 region: CASSFGSNSNQPQHF. In DNA form, the CDR3 reads TGTGCCAGCAGTTTCGGGAGCAATAGCAATCAGCCCCAGCATTTT.

The CDR3 region is CASSLEGAQSNYGYTF. The CDR3 bases are TGTGCCAGCAGCTTAGAAGGGGCCCAGTCAAACTATGGCTACACCTTC. The chain recombines TRBV7-9 with TRBJ1-2; D possibly corresponds to TRBD1 (5 bases). The V and J ends lost 1 base and 2 bases respectively, with 14 bases between them. This CDR3 has 16 amino acids. Germline CDR1 and CDR2: SEHNR and FQNEAQ (reference sequence).

This rearrangement joins TRBV30 to TRBJ1-5, with 8 bases identical to TRBD1. The CDR3 is 18 amino acids. V dropped 2 bases and J dropped 3; count of bases not matched to a gene: 15. Germline CDR1 is GTSNPN and CDR2 is SVGIG (reference sequence). CDR3 region: CAWSPRDLRDRHNQPQHF. The CDR3 DNA follows: TGTGCCTGGAGTCCAAGGGACCTCCGGGACAGGCACAATCAGCCCCAGCATTTT.